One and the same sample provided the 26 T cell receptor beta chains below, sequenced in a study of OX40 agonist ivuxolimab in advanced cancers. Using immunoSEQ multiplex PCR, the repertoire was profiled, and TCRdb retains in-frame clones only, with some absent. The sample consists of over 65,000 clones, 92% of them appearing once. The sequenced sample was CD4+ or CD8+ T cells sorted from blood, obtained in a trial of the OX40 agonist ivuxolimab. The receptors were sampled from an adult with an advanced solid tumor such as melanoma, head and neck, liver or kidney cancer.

CDR3 sequence reads: CASSKPTGRSYNEQFF. CDR3 DNA sequence: TGTGCCAGCAGCAAGCCGACAGGGAGGTCCTACAATGAGCAGTTCTTC. This rearrangement joins TRBV21-1 to TRBJ2-1; the table assigns TRBD1, which was not confirmed against the DNA. TRBV21-1 is a listed pseudogene. The CDR3 has 16 residues.

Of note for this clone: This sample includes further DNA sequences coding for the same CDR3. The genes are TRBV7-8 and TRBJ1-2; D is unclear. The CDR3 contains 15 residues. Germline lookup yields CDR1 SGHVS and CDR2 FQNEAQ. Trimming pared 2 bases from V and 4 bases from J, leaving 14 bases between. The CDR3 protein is CASSLSSGPIYGYTF. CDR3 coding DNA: TGTGCCAGCAGCTTATCCAGCGGGCCGATCTATGGCTACACCTTC.

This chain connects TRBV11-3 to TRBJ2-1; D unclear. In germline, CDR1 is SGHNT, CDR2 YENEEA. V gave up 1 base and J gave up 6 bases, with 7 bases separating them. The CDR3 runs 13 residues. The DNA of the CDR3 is TGTGCCAGCAGCTTAGGGCCGGGCAATGAGCAGTTCTTC. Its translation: CASSLGPGNEQFF.

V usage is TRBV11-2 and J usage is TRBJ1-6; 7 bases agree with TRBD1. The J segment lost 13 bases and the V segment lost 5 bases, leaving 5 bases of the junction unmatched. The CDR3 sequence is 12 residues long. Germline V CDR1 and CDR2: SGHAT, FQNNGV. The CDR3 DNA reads TGTGCCAGCAGCCCTCAGACAGGGCCCCTCCACTTT. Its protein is CASSPQTGPLHF.

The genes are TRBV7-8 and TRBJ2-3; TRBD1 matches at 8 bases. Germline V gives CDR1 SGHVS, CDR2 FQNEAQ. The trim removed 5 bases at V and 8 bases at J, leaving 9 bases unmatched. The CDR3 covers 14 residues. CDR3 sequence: CASSPRTGPGTQYF. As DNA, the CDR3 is TGTGCCAGCAGCCCGAGGACAGGGCCGGGTACGCAGTATTTT.

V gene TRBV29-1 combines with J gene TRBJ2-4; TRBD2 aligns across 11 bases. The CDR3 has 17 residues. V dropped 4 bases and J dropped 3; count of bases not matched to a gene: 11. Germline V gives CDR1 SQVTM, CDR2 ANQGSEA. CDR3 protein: CSVVELAGAGGKNIQYF. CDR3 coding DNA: TGCAGCGTTGTTGAACTAGCGGGAGCGGGGGGCAAAAACATTCAGTACTTC.

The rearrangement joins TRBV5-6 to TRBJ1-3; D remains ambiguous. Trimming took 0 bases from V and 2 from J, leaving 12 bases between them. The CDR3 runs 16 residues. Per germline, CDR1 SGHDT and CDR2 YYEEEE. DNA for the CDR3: TGTGCCAGCAGCTTGGGTCCGGCGACAACTGGAAACACCATATATTTT. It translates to CASSLGPATTGNTIYF.

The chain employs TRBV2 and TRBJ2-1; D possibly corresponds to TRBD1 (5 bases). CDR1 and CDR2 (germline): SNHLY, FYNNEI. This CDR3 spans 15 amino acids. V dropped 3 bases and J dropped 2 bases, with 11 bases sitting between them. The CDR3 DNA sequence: TGTGCCAGCAGTGACGGGCAGGGCGCCTACAATGAGCAGTTCTTC. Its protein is CASSDGQGAYNEQFF.

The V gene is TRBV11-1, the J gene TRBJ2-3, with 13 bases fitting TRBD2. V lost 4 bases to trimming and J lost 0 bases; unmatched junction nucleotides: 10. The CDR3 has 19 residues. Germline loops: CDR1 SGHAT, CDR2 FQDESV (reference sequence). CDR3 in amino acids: CASSWRETSGRPSTDTQYF. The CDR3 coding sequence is TGTGCCAGCAGCTGGAGGGAGACTAGCGGGAGGCCAAGCACAGATACGCAGTATTTT.

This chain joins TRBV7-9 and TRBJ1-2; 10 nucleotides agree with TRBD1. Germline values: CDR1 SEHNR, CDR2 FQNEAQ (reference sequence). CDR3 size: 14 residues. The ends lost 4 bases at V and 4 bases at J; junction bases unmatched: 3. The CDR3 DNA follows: TGTGCCAGCAGCTGGGACAGGGGTGTCTATGGCTACACCTTC. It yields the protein CASSWDRGVYGYTF.

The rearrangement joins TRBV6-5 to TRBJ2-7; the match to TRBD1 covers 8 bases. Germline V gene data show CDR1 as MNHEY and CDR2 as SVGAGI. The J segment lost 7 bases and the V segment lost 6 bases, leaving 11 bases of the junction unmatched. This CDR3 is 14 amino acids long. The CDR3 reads CASRPTGERYEQYF. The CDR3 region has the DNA TGTGCCAGCAGGCCGACAGGGGAGAGGTATGAGCAGTACTTC.

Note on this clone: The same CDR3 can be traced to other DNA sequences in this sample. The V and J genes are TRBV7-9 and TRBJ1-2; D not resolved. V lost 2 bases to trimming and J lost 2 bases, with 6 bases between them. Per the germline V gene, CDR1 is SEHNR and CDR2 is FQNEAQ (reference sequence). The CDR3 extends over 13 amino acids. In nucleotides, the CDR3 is TGTGCCAGCAGCTTAAACGGAAACTATGGCTACACCTTC. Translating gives CASSLNGNYGYTF.

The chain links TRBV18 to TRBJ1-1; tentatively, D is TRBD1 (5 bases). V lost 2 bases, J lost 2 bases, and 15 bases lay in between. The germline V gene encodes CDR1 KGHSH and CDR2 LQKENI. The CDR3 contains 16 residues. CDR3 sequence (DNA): TGTGCCAGCTCACCAAGTTTCGGGACGGCTAACACTGAAGCTTTCTTT. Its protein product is CASSPSFGTANTEAFF.

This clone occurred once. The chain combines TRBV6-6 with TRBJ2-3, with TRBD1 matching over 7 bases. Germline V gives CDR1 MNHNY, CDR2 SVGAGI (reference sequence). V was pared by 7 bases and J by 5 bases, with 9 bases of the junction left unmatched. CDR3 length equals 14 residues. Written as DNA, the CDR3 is TGTGCCAGCACCACCACCAGACAGGGAGATACGCAGTATTTT. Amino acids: CASTTTRQGDTQYF.

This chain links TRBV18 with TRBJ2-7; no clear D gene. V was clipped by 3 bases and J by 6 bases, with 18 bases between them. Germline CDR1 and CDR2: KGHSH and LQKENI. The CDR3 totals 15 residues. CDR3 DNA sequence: TGTGCCAGCTCACCTGGGAAGGGATGGGTGGTCGAGCAGTACTTC. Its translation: CASSPGKGWVVEQYF.

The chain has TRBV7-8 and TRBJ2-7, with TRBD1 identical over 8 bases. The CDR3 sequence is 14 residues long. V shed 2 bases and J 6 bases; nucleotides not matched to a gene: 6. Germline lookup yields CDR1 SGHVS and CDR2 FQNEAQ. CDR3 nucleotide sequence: TGTGCCAGCAGCTTACAAACAGGGGGGAGCGAGCAGTACTTC. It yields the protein CASSLQTGGSEQYF.

CDR3 DNA: TGTGCCAGCAGTCCGCGAACTAGTAGGGTCTACGAGCAGTACTTC. It codes for CASSPRTSRVYEQYF. This chain joins TRBV28 and TRBJ2-7; weak D call: TRBD2 (5 bases). The germline V gene encodes CDR1 MDHEN and CDR2 SYDVKM. The length of the CDR3 is 15 residues. Trimming pared 5 bases from V and 3 bases from J, leaving 17 bases between.

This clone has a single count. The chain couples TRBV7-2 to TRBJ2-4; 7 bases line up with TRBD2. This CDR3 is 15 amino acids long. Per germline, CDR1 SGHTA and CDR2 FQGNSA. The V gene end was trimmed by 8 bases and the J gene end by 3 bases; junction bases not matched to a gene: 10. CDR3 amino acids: CASGSRGVDKNIQYF. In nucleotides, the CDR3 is TGTGCCAGCGGTAGTCGGGGGGTAGACAAAAACATTCAGTACTTC. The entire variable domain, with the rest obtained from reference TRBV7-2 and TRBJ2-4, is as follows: GAGVSQSPSNKVTEKGKDVELRCDPISGHTALYWYRQSLGQGLEFLIYFQGNSAPDKSGLPSDRFSAERTGGSVSTLTIQRTQQEDSAVYLCASGSRGVDKNIQYFGAGTRLSVL.

For the CDR3, the DNA is TGTGCCATCAGTGAGTCAGGGCTAGTAGCGGGACCCCGGGAGACCCAGTACTTC. Translated: CAISESGLVAGPRETQYF. The gene calls are TRBV10-3 and TRBJ2-5; TRBD2 matches at 8 bases. Trimming took 0 bases from V and 5 from J; bases not matched to a gene: 14. This CDR3 region has 18 residues. Germline CDR1 ENHRY, CDR2 SYGVKD.

CDR3 in DNA: TGTGCCAGCACCCCGGGACAGCTCTATGGCTACACCTTC. Its protein product is CASTPGQLYGYTF. The chain joins TRBV25-1 to TRBJ1-2, with 7 bases fitting TRBD1. V lost 7 bases, J lost 4 bases, and 6 bases stayed unmatched. This CDR3 is 13 amino acids long. From germline, CDR1 is MGHDK and CDR2 SYGVNS.

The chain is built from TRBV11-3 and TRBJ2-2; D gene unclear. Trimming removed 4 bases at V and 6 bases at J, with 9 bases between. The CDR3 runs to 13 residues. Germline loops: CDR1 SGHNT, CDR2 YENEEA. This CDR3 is CASSSPLAGELFF. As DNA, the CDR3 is TGTGCCAGCAGCTCCCCGCTAGCCGGGGAGCTGTTTTTT. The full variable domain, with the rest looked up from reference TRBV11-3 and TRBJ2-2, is EAGVVQSPRYKIIEKKQPVAFWCNPISGHNTLYWYLQNLGQGPELLIRYENEEAVDDSQLPKDRFSAERLKGVDSTLKIQPAELGDSAVYLCASSSPLAGELFFGEGSRLTVL.

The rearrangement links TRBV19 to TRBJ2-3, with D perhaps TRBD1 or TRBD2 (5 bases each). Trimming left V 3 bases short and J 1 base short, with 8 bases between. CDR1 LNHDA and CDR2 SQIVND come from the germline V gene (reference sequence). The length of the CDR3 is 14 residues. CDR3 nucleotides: TGTGCCAGTAGTATGGGACCACGCACAGATACGCAGTATTTT. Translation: CASSMGPRTDTQYF.

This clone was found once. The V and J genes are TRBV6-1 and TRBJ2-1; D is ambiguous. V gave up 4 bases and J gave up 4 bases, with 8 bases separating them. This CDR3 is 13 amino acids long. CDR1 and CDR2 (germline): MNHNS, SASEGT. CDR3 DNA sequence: TGTGCCAGCAGTGTCGAAGGATACAATGAGCAGTTCTTC. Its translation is CASSVEGYNEQFF.

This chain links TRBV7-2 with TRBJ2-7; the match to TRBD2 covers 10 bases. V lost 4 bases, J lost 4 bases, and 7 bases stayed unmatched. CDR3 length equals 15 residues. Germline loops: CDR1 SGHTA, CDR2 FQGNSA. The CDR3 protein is CASSSAGTSVYEQYF. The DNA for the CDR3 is TGTGCCAGCAGCTCCGCTGGGACTAGCGTTTACGAGCAGTACTTC.

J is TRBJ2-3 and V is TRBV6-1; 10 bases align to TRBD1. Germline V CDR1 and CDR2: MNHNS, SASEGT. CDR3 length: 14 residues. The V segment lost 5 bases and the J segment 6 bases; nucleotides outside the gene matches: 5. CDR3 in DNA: TGTGCCAGCAGTATGGGACAGGGGTCGGATACGCAGTATTTT. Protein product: CASSMGQGSDTQYF.

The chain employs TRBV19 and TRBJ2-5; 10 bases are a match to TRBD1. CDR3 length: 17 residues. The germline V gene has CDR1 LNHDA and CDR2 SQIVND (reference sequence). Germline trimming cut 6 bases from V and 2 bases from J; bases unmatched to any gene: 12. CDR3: CASSYQSRTGGQETQYF. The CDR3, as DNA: TGTGCCAGTAGCTACCAGAGTCGGACAGGGGGACAAGAGACCCAGTACTTC.